This T cell receptor beta chain originates from a study of blood T cell repertoires in COVID-19. The CDR3 has 15 residues. Trimming at V came to 9 bases and at J to 7 bases, leaving 13 bases not matched to a gene. CDR1 is KGHDR, CDR2 SFDVKD, per germline. Sequencing was performed with immunoSEQ multiplex PCR; in TCRdb, only in-frame clones are kept and a portion is missing. This sample yields about 50,000 clones, of which 60% to 85% are seen a single time; around 20% belongs to the top ten. The rearrangement links TRBV24-1 to TRBJ2-1; 8 bases line up with TRBD2. The sequenced sample was peripheral blood. The sequence was obtained from a man between 45 and 60 years old with active or convalescent COVID-19. The CDR3 is CATQSGPGGRNEQFF. The DNA for the CDR3 is TGTGCCACCCAGTCTGGGCCGGGGGGGCGAAATGAGCAGTTCTTC.